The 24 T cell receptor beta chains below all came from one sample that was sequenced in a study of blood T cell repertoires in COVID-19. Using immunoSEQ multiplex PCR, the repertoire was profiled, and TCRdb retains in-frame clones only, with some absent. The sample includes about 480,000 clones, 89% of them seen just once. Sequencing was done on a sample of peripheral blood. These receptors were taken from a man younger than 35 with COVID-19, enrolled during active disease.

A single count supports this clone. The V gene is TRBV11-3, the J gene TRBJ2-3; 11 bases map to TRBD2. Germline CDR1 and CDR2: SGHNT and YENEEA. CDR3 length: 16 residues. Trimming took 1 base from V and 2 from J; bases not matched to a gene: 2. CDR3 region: CASSLVSGGATDTQYF. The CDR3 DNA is TGTGCCAGCAGCTTAGTTAGCGGGGGGGCCACAGATACGCAGTATTTT.

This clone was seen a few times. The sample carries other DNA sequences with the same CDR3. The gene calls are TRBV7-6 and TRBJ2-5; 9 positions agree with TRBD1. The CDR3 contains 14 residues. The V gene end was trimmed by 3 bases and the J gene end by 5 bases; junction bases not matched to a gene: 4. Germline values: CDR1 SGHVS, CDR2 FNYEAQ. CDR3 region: CASSFGTGKETQYF. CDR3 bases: TGTGCCAGCAGCTTTGGGACAGGGAAGGAGACCCAGTACTTC.

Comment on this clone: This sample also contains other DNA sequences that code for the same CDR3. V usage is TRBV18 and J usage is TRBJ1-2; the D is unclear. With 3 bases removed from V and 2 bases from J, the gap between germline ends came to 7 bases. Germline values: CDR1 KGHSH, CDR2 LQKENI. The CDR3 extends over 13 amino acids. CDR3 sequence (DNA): TGTGCCAGCTCACCCGACTCCAACTATGGCTACACCTTC. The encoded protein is CASSPDSNYGYTF.

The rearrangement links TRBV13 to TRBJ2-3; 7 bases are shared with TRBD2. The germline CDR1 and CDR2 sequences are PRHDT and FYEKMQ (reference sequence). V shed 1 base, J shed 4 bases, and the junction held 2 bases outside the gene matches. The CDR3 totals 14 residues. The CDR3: CASSLVAGADTQYF. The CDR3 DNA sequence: TGTGCCAGCAGCTTAGTGGCGGGGGCAGATACGCAGTATTTT.

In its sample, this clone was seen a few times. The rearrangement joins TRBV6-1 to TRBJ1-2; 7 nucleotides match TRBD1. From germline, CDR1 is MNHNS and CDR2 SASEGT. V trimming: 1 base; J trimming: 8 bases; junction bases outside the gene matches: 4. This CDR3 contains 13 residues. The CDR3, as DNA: TGTGCCAGCAGTGAAGGAACAGGGGAAGGCTACACCTTC. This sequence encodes CASSEGTGEGYTF.

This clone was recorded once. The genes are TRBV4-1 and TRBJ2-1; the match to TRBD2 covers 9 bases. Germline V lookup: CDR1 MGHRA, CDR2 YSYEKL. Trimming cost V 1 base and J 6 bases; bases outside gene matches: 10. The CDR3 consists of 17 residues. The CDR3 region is CASSQGLRRGGGNEQFF. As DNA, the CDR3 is TGCGCCAGCAGCCAAGGGCTAAGGCGGGGGGGCGGCAATGAGCAGTTCTTC.

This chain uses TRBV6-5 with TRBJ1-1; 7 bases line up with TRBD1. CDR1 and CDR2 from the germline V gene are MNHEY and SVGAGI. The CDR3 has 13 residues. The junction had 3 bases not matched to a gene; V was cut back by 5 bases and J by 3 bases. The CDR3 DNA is TGTGCCAGCAGTACGCAGGGGGACACTGAAGCTTTCTTT. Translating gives CASSTQGDTEAFF.

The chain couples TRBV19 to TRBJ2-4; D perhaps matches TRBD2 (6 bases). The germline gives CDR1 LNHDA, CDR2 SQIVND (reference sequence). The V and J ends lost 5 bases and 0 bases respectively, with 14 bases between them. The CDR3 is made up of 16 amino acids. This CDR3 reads CASSPGTYVAKNIQYF. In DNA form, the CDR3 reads TGTGCCAGTAGTCCCGGGACTTACGTAGCCAAAAACATTCAGTACTTC.

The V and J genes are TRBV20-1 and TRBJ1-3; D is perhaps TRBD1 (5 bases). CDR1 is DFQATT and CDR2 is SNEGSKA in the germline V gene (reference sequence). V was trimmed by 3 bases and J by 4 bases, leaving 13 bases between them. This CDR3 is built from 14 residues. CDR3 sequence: CSASAGGRGNTIYF. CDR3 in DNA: TGCAGTGCTAGTGCGGGGGGGAGAGGAAACACCATATATTTT.

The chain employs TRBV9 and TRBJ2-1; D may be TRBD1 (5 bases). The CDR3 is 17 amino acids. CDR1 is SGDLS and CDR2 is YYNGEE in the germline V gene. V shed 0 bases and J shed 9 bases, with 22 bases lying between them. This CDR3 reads CASSVAFARQGGGEQFF. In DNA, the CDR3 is TGTGCCAGCAGCGTAGCCTTCGCGCGGCAGGGTGGCGGTGAGCAGTTCTTC.

In nucleotides, the CDR3 is TGCAGCGGGGGAGACAGGGCAGACAATGAGCAGTTCTTC. As protein: CSGGDRADNEQFF. This sequence joins TRBV29-1 and TRBJ2-1; 7 bases line up with TRBD1. The CDR3 totals 13 residues. The ends lost 7 bases at V and 5 bases at J; junction bases unmatched: 8. Germline lookup yields CDR1 SQVTM and CDR2 ANQGSEA.

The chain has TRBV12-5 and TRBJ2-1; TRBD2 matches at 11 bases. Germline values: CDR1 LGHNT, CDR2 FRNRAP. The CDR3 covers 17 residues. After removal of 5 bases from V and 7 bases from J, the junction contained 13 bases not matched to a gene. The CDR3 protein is CASGPAWGTSGPNEQFF. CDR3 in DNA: TGTGCTAGTGGTCCGGCGTGGGGGACTAGCGGACCTAATGAGCAGTTCTTC.

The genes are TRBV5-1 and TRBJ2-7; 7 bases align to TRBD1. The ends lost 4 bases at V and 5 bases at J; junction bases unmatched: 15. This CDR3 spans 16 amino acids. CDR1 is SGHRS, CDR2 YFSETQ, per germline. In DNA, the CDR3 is TGCGCCAGCAGCCCGACGACAGGGTTGTTCCCCCACGAGCAGTACTTC. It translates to CASSPTTGLFPHEQYF.

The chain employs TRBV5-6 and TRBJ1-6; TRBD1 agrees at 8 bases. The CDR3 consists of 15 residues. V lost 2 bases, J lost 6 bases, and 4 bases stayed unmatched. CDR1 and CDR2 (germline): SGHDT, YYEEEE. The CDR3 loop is CASSFGTGFNSPLHF. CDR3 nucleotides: TGTGCCAGCAGCTTCGGGACAGGATTTAATTCACCCCTCCACTTT.

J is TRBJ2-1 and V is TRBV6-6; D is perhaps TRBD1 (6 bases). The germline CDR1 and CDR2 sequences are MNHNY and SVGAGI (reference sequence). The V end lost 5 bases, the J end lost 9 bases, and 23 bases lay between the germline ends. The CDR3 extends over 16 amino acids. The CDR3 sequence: CASSQSPGTGNPEQFF. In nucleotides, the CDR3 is TGTGCCAGCAGTCAAAGCCCGGGAACAGGGAACCCTGAGCAGTTCTTC.

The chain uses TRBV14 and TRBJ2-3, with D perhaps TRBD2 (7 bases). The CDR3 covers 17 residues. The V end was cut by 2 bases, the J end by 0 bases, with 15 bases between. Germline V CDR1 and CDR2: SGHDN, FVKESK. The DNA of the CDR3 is TGTGCCAGCAGCCAATCAAGGGGGGGTCCTAGCACAGATACGCAGTATTTT. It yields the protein CASSQSRGGPSTDTQYF.

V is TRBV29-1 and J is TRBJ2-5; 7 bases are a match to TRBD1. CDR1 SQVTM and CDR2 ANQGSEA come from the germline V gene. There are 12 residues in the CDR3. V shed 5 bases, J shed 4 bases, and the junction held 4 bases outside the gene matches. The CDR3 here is CSVLTGRETQYF. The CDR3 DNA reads TGCAGCGTTTTGACAGGGCGAGAGACCCAGTACTTC.

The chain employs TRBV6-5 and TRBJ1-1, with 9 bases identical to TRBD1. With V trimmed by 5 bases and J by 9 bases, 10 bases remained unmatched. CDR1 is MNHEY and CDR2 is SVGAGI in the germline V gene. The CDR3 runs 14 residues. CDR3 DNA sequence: TGTGCCAGCAGTCCACCGGGACAGGGCGAAAAAGCTTTCTTT. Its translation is CASSPPGQGEKAFF.

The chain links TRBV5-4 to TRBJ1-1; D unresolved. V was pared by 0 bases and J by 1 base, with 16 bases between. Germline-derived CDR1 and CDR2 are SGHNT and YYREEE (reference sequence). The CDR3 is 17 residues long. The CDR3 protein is CASSLGLASPQNTEAFF. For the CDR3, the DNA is TGTGCCAGCAGCTTGGGTTTAGCGTCGCCACAGAACACTGAAGCTTTCTTT.

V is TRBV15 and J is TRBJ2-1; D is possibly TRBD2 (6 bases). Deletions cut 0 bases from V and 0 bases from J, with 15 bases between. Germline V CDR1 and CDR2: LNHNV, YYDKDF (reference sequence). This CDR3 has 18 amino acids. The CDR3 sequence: CATSRDRGTHISYNEQFF. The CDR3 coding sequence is TGTGCCACCAGCAGAGATCGTGGGACTCACATCTCCTACAATGAGCAGTTCTTC.

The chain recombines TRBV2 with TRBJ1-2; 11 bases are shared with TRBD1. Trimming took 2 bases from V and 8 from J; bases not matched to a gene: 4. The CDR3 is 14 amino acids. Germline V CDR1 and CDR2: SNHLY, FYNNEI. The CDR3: CASSEQGTGGGYTF. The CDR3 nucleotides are TGTGCCAGCAGTGAACAAGGGACAGGGGGAGGCTACACCTTC. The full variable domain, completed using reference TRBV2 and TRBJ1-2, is EPEVTQTPSHQVTQMGQEVILRCVPISNHLYFYWYRQILGQKVEFLVSFYNNEISEKSEIFDDQFSVERPDGSNFTLKIRSTKLEDSAMYFCASSEQGTGGGYTFGSGTRLTVV.

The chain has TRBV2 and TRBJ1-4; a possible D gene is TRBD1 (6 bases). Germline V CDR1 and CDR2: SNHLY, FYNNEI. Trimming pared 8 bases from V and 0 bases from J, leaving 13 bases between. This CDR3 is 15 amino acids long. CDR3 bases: TGTGCCAGCCGTGCAGGGGATGCAACTAATGAAAAACTGTTTTTT. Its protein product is CASRAGDATNEKLFF.

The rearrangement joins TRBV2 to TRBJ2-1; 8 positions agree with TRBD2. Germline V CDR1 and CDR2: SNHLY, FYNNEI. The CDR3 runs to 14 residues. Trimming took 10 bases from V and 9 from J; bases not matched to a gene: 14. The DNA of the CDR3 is TGTGCCACTCTATTACGGGAGGGCCGAAGTGAGCAGTTCTTC. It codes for CATLLREGRSEQFF.

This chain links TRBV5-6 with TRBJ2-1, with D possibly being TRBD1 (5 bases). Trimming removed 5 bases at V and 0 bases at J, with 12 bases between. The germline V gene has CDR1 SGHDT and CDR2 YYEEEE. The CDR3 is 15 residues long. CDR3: CASRRQTDSYNEQFF. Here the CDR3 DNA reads TGTGCCAGCAGACGACAGACCGACTCCTACAATGAGCAGTTCTTC.